A selection of T cell receptor beta chains follows, all from one sample in a study of T cells in Graves' hyperthyroidism and ophthalmopathy. Using its own MiXCR run on the multiplex PCR reads, TCRdb lists one record per CDR3 protein. The top ten clones hold approximately 32% of a sample with a few hundred thousand distinct CDR3 sequences, about 16% of them seen once. What was sequenced was blood. All receptors come from a woman under 40 with Graves' hyperthyroidism. Both conserved end residues are trimmed from each CDR3. Not every row has a clone size; where given, it reads once, few, many or a size class.

CDR3 length	V gene	J gene	clone size	CDR3 protein
14	TRBV10-3	TRBJ1-5	few	AIRRGGLDSNQPQH
14	TRBV12-3/TRBV12-4	TRBJ2-2	NA	ASSLRGQANTGELF
12	TRBV11-3	TRBJ2-5	many	ASSPGTKQETQY
11	TRBV5-1	TRBJ1-1	many	ASSFAGDTEAF
11	TRBV20-1	TRBJ1-5	many	SADGGADQPQH
12	TRBV19	TRBJ2-1	NA	ASSIDVDTNEQF
13	TRBV28	TRBJ2-7	many	ASSTGQGRTYEQY
14	TRBV5-1	TRBJ2-3	many	ASSPRDRGSTDTQY
15	TRBV3-1	TRBJ2-3	many	ASSQDLPAGVGDTQY
12	TRBV11-3	TRBJ1-5	many	ASSPRDRGQPQH
10	TRBV5-1	TRBJ2-7	many	ASSGGGLEQY
13	TRBV6-2/TRBV6-3	TRBJ2-7	NA	ASSNSRDSPIEQY
13	TRBV12-3/TRBV12-4	TRBJ2-7	NA	ASSPQGALGNEQY